The clone carrying this T cell receptor beta chain was counted ten times or more. Antigen specificity is unknown. The data derive from a study of spatial heterogeneity in lung cancer. Study-level background: Among detected sequences, beta-chain ones consistently exceeded alpha-chain ones in number. A module score for T cells, taken from matched bulk RNA-seq, correlated strongly with TCR transcript counts in tumor regions.

Notes on the study in general: Ubiquitous and regional nonsynonymous mutation counts were tracked by ubiquitous and regional expanded TCR counts, respectively. How many expanded intratumoral alpha and beta TCRs were present tracked the tumor mutation count, which was a count of nonsynonymous mutations.

TCRdb analysed the 5' RACE reads with MiXCR anew, one entry per CDR3 protein. The data hold 4,900 or so distinct CDR3 sequences, with over 7.5% observed a single time. Noted time point: sample taken at primary tumor resection. Unsorted whole RNA samples from tumor, nontumor lung or frozen PBMC were sequenced. The V and J ends lost 6 bases and 4 bases, in that order; junction bases with no gene match: 5. The CDR3 is 14 amino acids. From germline, CDR1 is SNHLY and CDR2 FYNNEI. Sequencing was performed on lung tumor tissue, taken at surgery. The genes are TRBV2 and TRBJ2-1; 8 bases are a match to TRBD2. The sequence was collected from a female donor with early-stage non-small cell lung cancer. CDR3 residues: CASSRSSGYNEQFF. For the CDR3, the DNA is TGTGCCAGCAGCCGATCTAGCGGGTACAATGAGCAGTTCTTC.